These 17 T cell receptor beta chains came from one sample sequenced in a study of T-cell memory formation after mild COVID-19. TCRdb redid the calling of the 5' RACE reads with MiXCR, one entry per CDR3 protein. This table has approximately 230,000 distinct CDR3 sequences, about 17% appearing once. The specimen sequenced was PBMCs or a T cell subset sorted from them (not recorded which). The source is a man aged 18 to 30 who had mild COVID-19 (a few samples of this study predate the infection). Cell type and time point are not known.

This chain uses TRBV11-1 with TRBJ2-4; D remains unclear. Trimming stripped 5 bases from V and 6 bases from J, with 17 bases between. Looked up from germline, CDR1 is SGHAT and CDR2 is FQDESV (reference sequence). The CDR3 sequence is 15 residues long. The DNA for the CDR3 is TGTGCCAGCAGCCCAGATCATTTGACGGGAAACATTCAGTACTTC. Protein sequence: CASSPDHLTGNIQYF. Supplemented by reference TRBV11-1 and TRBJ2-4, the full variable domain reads EAEVAQSPRYKITEKSQAVAFWCDPISGHATLYWYRQILGQGPELLVQFQDESVVDDSQLPKDRFSAERLKGVDSTLKIQPAELGDSAMYLCASSPDHLTGNIQYFGAGTRLSVL.

The CDR3 DNA follows: TGTGCCAGCACCATGGACAGGGGTCAAGAGACCCAGTACTTC. Translation: CASTMDRGQETQYF. The gene calls are TRBV6-2 or TRBV6-3 and TRBJ2-5; 9 bases are shared with TRBD1. The CDR3 consists of 14 residues. J was trimmed by 2 bases and V by 7 bases; bases with no gene match: 5. The germline V gene encodes CDR1 MNHEY and CDR2 SVGEGT.

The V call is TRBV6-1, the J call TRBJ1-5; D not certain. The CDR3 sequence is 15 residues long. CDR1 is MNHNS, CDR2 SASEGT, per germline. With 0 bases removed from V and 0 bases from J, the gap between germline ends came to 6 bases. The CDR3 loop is CASSEALDSNQPQHF. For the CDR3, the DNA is TGTGCCAGCAGTGAAGCGCTGGATAGCAATCAGCCCCAGCATTTT.

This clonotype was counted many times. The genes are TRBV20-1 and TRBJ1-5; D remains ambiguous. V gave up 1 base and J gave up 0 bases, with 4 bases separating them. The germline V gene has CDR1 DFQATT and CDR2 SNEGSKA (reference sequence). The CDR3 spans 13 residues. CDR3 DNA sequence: TGCAGTGCTAGAGGAACTAGCAATCAGCCCCAGCATTTT. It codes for CSARGTSNQPQHF.

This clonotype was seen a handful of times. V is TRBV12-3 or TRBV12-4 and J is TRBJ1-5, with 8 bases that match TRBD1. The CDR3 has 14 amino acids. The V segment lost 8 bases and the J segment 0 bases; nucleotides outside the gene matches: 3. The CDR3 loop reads CASVGQDSNQPQHF. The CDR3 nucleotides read TGTGCCAGCGTGGGACAGGATAGCAATCAGCCCCAGCATTTT.

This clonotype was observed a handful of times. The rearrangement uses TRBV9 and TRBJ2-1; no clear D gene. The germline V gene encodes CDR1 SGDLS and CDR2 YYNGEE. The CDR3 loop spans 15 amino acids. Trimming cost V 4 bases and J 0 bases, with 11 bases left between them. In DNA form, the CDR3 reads TGTGCCAGCAGCCCGCAGGTTAGCTCCTACAATGAGCAGTTCTTC. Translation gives CASSPQVSSYNEQFF. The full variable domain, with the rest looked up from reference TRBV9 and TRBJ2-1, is DSGVTQTPKHLITATGQRVTLRCSPRSGDLSVYWYQQSLDQGLQFLIQYYNGEERAKGNILERFSAQQFPDLHSELNLSSLELGDSALYFCASSPQVSSYNEQFFGPGTRLTVL.

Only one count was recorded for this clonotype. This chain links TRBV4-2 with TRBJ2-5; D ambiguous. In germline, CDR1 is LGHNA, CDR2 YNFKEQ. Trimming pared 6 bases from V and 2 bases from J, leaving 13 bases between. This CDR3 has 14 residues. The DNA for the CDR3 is TGTGCCAGCAGTATCACGACGCAACAAGAGACCCAGTACTTC. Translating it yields CASSITTQQETQYF.

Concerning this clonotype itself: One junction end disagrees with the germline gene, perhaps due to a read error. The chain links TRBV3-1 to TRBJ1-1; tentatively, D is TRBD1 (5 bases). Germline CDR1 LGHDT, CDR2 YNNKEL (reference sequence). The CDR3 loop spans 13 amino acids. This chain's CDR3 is CASSQDSTAPVTF. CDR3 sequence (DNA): TGTGCCAGCAGCCAAGATTCGACAGCCCCTGTAACGTTT.

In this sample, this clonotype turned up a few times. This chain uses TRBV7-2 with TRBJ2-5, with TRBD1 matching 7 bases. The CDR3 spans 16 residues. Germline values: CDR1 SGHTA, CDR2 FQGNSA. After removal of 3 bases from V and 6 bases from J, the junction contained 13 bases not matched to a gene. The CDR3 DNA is TGTGCCAGCAGCTTTTCCCCGGGACAGCGAAAACAGACCCAGTACTTC. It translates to CASSFSPGQRKQTQYF. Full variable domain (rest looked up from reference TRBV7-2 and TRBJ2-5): GAGVSQSPSNKVTEKGKDVELRCDPISGHTALYWYRQSLGQGLEFLIYFQGNSAPDKSGLPSDRFSAERTGGSVSTLTIQRTQQEDSAVYLCASSFSPGQRKQTQYFGPGTRLLVL.

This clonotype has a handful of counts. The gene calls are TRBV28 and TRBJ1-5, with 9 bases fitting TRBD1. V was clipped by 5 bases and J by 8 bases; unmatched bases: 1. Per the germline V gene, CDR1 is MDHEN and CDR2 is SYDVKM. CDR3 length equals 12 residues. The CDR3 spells CASSRTGEPQHF. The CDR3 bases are TGTGCCAGCAGTAGGACAGGGGAGCCCCAGCATTTT.

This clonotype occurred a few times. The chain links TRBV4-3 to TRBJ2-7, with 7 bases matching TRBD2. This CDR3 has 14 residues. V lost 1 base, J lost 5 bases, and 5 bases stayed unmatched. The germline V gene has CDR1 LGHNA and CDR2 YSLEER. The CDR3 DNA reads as TGCGCCAGCAGCCAAGCGACGGCGGGGGACGAGCAGTACTTC. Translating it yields CASSQATAGDEQYF.

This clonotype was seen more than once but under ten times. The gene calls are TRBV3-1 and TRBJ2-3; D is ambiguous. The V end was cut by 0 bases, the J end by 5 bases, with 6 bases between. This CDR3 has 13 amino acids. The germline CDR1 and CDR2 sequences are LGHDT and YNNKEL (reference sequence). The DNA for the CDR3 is TGTGCCAGCAGCCAAGATGGCGGAGATACGCAGTATTTT. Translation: CASSQDGGDTQYF.

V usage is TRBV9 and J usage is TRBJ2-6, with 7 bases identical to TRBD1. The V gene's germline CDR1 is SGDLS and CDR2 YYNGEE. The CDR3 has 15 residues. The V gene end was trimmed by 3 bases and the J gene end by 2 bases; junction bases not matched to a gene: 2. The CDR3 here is CASSADRAGANVLTF. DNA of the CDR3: TGTGCCAGCAGCGCTGACAGGGCTGGGGCCAACGTCCTGACTTTC.

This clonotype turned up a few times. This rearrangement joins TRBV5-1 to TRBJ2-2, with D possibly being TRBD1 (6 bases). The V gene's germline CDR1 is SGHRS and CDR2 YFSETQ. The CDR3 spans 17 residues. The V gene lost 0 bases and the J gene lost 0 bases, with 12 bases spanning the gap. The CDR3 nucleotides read TGCGCCAGCAGCTTGGGATCGAGGACAGCGAACACCGGGGAGCTGTTTTTT. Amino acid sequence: CASSLGSRTANTGELFF.

The CDR3 region is CASSIWGQGTDTQYF. CDR3 DNA: TGTGCCAGCTCTATTTGGGGACAGGGCACAGATACGCAGTATTTT. The chain carries TRBV6-1 and TRBJ2-3; the match to TRBD1 covers 8 bases. Germline V gene data show CDR1 as MNHNS and CDR2 as SASEGT. J lost 1 base, V lost 8 bases, and 8 bases had no gene match. The CDR3 consists of 15 residues.

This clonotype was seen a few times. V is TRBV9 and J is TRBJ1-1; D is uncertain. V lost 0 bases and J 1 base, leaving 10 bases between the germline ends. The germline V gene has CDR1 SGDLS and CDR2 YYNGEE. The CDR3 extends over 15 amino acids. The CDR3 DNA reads TGTGCCAGCAGCGTAGGGCCGGTTTCGAACACTGAAGCTTTCTTT. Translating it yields CASSVGPVSNTEAFF. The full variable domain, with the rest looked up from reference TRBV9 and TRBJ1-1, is DSGVTQTPKHLITATGQRVTLRCSPRSGDLSVYWYQQSLDQGLQFLIQYYNGEERAKGNILERFSAQQFPDLHSELNLSSLELGDSALYFCASSVGPVSNTEAFFGQGTRLTVV.

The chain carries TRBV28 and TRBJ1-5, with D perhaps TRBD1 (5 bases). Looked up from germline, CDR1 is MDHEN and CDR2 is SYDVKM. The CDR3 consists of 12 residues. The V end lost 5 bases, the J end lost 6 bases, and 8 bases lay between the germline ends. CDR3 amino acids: CASSPRVQPQHF. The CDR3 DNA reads TGTGCCAGCAGTCCCAGGGTTCAGCCCCAGCATTTT.